There are a few counts of the clone carrying this TCR beta chain. Its antigen is not identified. Cryopreserved PBMCs provided about 2 micrograms of genomic DNA for the TCR beta libraries. The source of the sample is a study of cytotoxic CD8 clonotypes in ibrutinib-treated CLL. Study in general: Response samples were taken after a median around 13 months of treatment, range 6 to 36.

Profiling relied on immunoSEQ multiplex PCR, and the TCRdb table lists in-frame clones only, not all of them. The repertoire consists of about 300,000 clones, with around 76% occurring once and the leading ten covering about 5.3%. Germline CDR1 is SGHVS and CDR2 is FNYEAQ. This CDR3 comprises 12 residues. Trimming took off 5 bases at V and 4 bases at J, with 7 bases between the two ends. Findings and limits, study-wide: Ibrutinib response saw clonality rise, and progression saw it return toward baseline.

The chain uses TRBV7-6 and TRBJ2-3, with no clear D. The material was PBMCs, obtained at disease progression, from a patient treated with ibrutinib. This TCR came from a human donor with chronic lymphocytic leukemia. Written as DNA, the CDR3 is TGTGCCAGCAGCCCCCTCGCAGATACGCAGTATTTT. Its translation: CASSPLADTQYF.